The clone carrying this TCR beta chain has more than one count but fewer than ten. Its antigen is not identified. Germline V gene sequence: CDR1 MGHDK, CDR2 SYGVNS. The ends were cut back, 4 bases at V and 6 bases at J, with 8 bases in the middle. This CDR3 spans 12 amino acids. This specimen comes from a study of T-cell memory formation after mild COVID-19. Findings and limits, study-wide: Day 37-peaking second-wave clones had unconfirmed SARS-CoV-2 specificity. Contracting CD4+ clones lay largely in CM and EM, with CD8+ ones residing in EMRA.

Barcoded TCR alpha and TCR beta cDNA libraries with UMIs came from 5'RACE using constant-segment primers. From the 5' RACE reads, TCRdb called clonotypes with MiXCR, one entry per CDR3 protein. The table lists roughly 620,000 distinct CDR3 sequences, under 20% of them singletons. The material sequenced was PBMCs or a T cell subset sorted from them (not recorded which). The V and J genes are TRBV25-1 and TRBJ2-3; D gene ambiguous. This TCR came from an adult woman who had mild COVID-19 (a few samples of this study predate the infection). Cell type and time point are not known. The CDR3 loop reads CASSAYYDTQYF. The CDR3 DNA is TGTGCCAGCAGTGCGTACTACGATACGCAGTATTTT.